This T cell receptor beta chain stems from a study of cytomegalovirus exposure and HLA in healthy donors. Study outcomes and limitations: Specificity of a few CMV-associated chains for CMV antigens was verified in vitro. Cytomegalovirus association was assigned to about 150 TCR beta chains.

The PCR ran on 60 Vbeta and 13 Jbeta primers. In the original workflow: In a later analysis, 75 million to 95 million unique TCR beta chains included roughly 11 million shared by two or more donors. This table comes from immunoSEQ multiplex PCR, and its TCRdb copy is limited to in-frame clones, with some not included. That table furnishes V, J and clone size, whereas the DNA furnished D and trimming. The sample lists about 89,000 clones; approximately 74% were seen once. Regarding this clone: No antigen is known for it.

The CDR3 length is 16 residues. Per germline, CDR1 SGDLS and CDR2 YYNGEE. The V gene end was trimmed by 6 bases and the J gene end by 0 bases; junction bases not matched to a gene: 7. The TCR was taken from a male donor in good health and CMV-seronegative. The rearrangement joins TRBV9 to TRBJ2-3; 10 nucleotides agree with TRBD2. Sequenced sample: PBMCs. The CDR3 here is CASNLGTSASTDTQYF. The CDR3 nucleotides are TGTGCCAGCAACCTTGGGACTAGCGCTAGCACAGATACGCAGTATTTT. Together with reference TRBV9 and TRBJ2-3, the CDR3 gives the full variable domain: DSGVTQTPKHLITATGQRVTLRCSPRSGDLSVYWYQQSLDQGLQFLIQYYNGEERAKGNILERFSAQQFPDLHSELNLSSLELGDSALYFCASNLGTSASTDTQYFGPGTRLTVL.